The present T cell receptor (beta chain) was sequenced within a study of identical twins. In germline, CDR1 is SGHTA, CDR2 FQGNSA. Deletions cut 4 bases from V and 9 bases from J, with 10 bases between. This CDR3 contains 11 residues. This clonotype has just a few counts. A universal primer site was added by template switching, and unique molecular identifiers were carried by the cDNA. TCRdb processed the 5' RACE reads anew with MiXCR; each CDR3 protein has one entry. Seen here are 500,000 to 550,000 distinct CDR3 sequences, about 20% observed once, and the top ten hold around 0.9%. This sample was shared with a second study, whose subject was T cells expressing NK-cell markers. From that paper: It was from sorted CD3+CD56+NKG2C+, CD3+CD56+NKG2C- and CD3+CD56-NKG2C+ T cells that TCR beta repertoires came. Several donors likewise had their CD3+CD56-NKG2C+ fraction led by these clonotypes.

The specimen sequenced was CD4+ T cells sorted from blood. The clonotype was recovered from a woman aged 18 to 35 in good health. The chain is built from TRBV7-2 and TRBJ2-7; possibly TRBD2 for D (5 bases). The CDR3 DNA sequence: TGTGCCAGCAGCTGGACTGGTCTGCAGTACTTC. It translates to CASSWTGLQYF.